This T cell receptor beta chain was profiled in a study of control samples from healthy donors and cancer patients. Here immunoSEQ multiplex PCR was the method, and the copy in TCRdb shows in-frame clones only, minus some. Of approximately 170,000 clones listed, approximately 90% are singletons. CDR1 KGHSH and CDR2 LQKENI come from the germline V gene. Trimming took 4 bases from V and 6 from J, leaving 16 bases between them. The length of the CDR3 is 15 residues. The sequencing input was blood. This sequence originates from a woman in her thirties in good health. The chain recombines TRBV18 with TRBJ1-5; D is possibly TRBD1 (5 bases). The CDR3 sequence is CASSHNGGKGQPQHF. The CDR3 DNA is TGTGCCAGCTCACATAACGGGGGGAAGGGTCAGCCCCAGCATTTT.